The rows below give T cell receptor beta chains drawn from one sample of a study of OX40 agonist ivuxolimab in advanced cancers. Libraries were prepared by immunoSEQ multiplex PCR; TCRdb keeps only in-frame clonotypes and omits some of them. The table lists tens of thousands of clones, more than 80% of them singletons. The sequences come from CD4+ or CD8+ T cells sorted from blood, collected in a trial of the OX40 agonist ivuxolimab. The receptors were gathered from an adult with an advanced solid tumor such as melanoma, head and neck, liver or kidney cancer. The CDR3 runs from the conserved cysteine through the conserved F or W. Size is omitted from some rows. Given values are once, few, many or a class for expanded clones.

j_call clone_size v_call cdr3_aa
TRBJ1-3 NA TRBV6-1 CASKGGRGPGNTIYF
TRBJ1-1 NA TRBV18 CASSPGIGLSEAFF
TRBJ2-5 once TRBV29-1 CSVEWGQETQYF
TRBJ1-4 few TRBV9 CASSLGQGGEKLFF
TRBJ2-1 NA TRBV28 CASTPRGQSSYNEQFF
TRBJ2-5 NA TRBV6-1 CATGGTTPGETQYF
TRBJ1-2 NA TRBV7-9 CASSRGGTTKSYTF
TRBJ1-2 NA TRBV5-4 CASNPTGGASYGYTF
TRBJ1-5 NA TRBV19 CASSMIREPQHF
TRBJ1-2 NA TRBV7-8 CASSFDAGQTGGYTF
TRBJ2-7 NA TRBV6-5 CASGYRDSGEQYF